A single sample is the source of the 13 T cell receptor beta chains below, sequenced in a study of neurological immune-mediated disorders (dated by TCRdb to the late 2010s). Receptor amplification or capture employed 5' RACE. TCRdb shows the sequencer as Illumina HiSeq 2500. TCRdb reworked the public reads: Q25 trimming with fastp, MiXCR clone assembly, productive beta chains retained. Each entry merges the rows of one CDR3 protein and shows their most common DNA and genes. The sample includes tens of thousands of distinct CDR3 sequences, with almost 3.5% observed a single time. The ten largest clones take up 3.7% of the sample. What was sequenced was PBMCs. Source of these receptors: a man aged 40-49 years with multiple sclerosis.

There are many counts of this clonotype. The V call is TRBV20-1, the J call TRBJ1-1; unclear D gene. Looked up from germline, CDR1 is DFQATT and CDR2 is SNEGSKA (reference sequence). The CDR3 is 10 residues long. Here the CDR3 reads CSPRATEAFF. CDR3 coding DNA: TGCAGCCCCCGGGCCACTGAAGCTTTCTTT.

This clonotype was counted between two and nine times. A much larger clonotype is one base distant, so this may be a read error. The final CDR3 position lacks the conserved phenylalanine or tryptophan, pointing to a likely read error. The chain joins TRBV7-8 to TRBJ2-5, with unresolved D. CDR1 and CDR2 from the germline V gene are SGHVS and FQNEAQ. V was clipped by 4 bases and J by 2 bases, with 14 bases between them. This CDR3 has 15 residues. DNA for the CDR3: TGTGCCAGCAGCTCCTTATCAAGTCTTCAAGAGACCCAGTACTGC. This gives the protein CASSSLSSLQETQYC.

The table lists this clonotype with many counts. The chain combines TRBV27 with TRBJ1-2; D is possibly TRBD1 (6 bases). This CDR3 is built from 15 residues. Germline V gives CDR1 MNHEY, CDR2 SMNVEV (reference sequence). V lost 5 bases to trimming and J lost 7 bases, with 20 bases between them. The CDR3 nucleotides are TGTGCCAGCAGTCCCGAGACAGGCCCGCGTGGTGGCTACACCTTC. Its translation is CASSPETGPRGGYTF.

This clonotype was detected many times. The CDR3 region has the DNA TGCGCCAGCAGCTTGGTGGGACTGGGGGACACTGAAGCTTTCTTT. Translation gives CASSLVGLGDTEAFF. This chain links TRBV5-1 with TRBJ1-1; weak D call: TRBD1 (5 bases). Looked up from germline, CDR1 is SGHRS and CDR2 is YFSETQ. The V end was cut by 0 bases, the J end by 3 bases, with 12 bases between. The CDR3 runs to 15 residues.

This clonotype was observed at least ten times. The rearrangement uses TRBV12-3 or TRBV12-4 and TRBJ1-3; TRBD1 is a possible D gene (5 bases). The CDR3 runs 13 residues. The V end lost 9 bases, the J end lost 0 bases, and 9 bases lay between the germline ends. The chain's CDR3 is CASQGFSGNTIYF. CDR3 sequence (DNA): TGTGCCAGTCAGGGCTTCTCTGGAAACACCATATATTTT.

Many counts were recorded for this clonotype. This rearrangement joins TRBV5-6 to TRBJ2-3, with 7 bases fitting TRBD1. V shed 0 bases, J shed 7 bases, and the junction held 8 bases outside the gene matches. CDR3 length equals 15 residues. Germline-derived CDR1 and CDR2 are SGHDT and YYEEEE. In nucleotides, the CDR3 is TGTGCCAGCAGCTTGGGGACAGGTTTAGCGTATACGCAGTATTTT. Protein product: CASSLGTGLAYTQYF.

This clonotype was observed at least ten times. The J gene is TRBJ2-4, the V gene TRBV7-3; no definite D call. Trimming pared 5 bases from V and 8 bases from J, leaving 10 bases between. CDR1 SGHTA and CDR2 FQGTGA come from the germline V gene. The CDR3 has 12 amino acids. This CDR3 reads CASSPGGDIQYF. CDR3 in DNA: TGTGCCAGCAGCCCGGGTGGAGACATTCAGTACTTC.

This clonotype came up many times. The chain recombines TRBV12-3 or TRBV12-4 with TRBJ2-1, with 13 bases aligning to TRBD2. The junction had 6 bases not matched to a gene; V was cut back by 5 bases and J by 8 bases. There are 15 residues in the CDR3. CDR3: CASSLRTSGSDEQFF. CDR3 DNA sequence: TGTGCCAGCAGTCTTAGGACTAGCGGGAGTGATGAGCAGTTCTTC.

This clonotype has a count of ten or more. The chain has TRBV9 and TRBJ2-7, with TRBD1 identical over 10 bases. Germline trimming cut 3 bases from V and 2 bases from J; bases unmatched to any gene: 5. CDR1 and CDR2 (germline): SGDLS, YYNGEE. The CDR3 covers 15 residues. Written as DNA, the CDR3 is TGTGCCAGCAGCGCCGGGACAGGGGTCCCCTACGAGCAGTACTTC. Protein: CASSAGTGVPYEQYF.

This clonotype was seen ten or more times. The chain recombines TRBV20-1 with TRBJ2-1; the D is unclear. Trimming cost V 6 bases and J 0 bases, with 9 bases left between them. Germline CDR1 DFQATT, CDR2 SNEGSKA (reference sequence). The CDR3 is 13 amino acids. CDR3 DNA: TGCAGTGCCACGGACCCCTCCTACAATGAGCAGTTCTTC. It codes for CSATDPSYNEQFF.

This clonotype showed up many times. The genes are TRBV7-6 and TRBJ2-5, with D possibly matching TRBD2 (5 bases). V was shortened by 3 bases and J by 5 bases, with 13 bases between the two germline ends. Per germline, CDR1 SGHVS and CDR2 FNYEAQ. The CDR3 spans 14 residues. The CDR3 loop reads CASSFGPGGETQYF. The CDR3 nucleotides are TGTGCCAGCAGCTTCGGGCCCGGCGGGGAGACCCAGTACTTC.

In its sample, this clonotype was seen many times. The J gene is TRBJ1-3, the V gene TRBV9; D is undetermined. With 0 bases removed from V and 2 bases from J, the gap between germline ends came to 9 bases. This CDR3 spans 15 amino acids. From germline, CDR1 is SGDLS and CDR2 YYNGEE. DNA of the CDR3: TGTGCCAGCAGCGTAGAAGGGAACCCTGGAAACACCATATATTTT. This encodes CASSVEGNPGNTIYF.

Many counts were recorded for this clonotype. The chain carries TRBV29-1 and TRBJ2-7, with D tentatively TRBD1 (5 bases). The CDR3 has 14 amino acids. V was trimmed by 6 bases and J by 5 bases, leaving 20 bases between them. Germline V gene lookup returns CDR1 SQVTM and CDR2 ANQGSEA. CDR3 sequence: CSVAITTSGHEQYF. As DNA, the CDR3 is TGCAGCGTCGCCATTACAACCTCAGGGCACGAGCAGTACTTC.